This TCR beta chain was captured by sequencing in a study of blood T cell repertoires in COVID-19. Clones were read by immunoSEQ multiplex PCR, and TCRdb kept only the in-frame ones, dropping some. This sample has 60,000 to 75,000 clones, with about four fifths found just once. This CDR3 region has 17 residues. Unmatched junction bases numbered 9, after V lost 0 bases and J lost 4 bases. Germline CDR1 reads SGHRS; CDR2 reads YFSETQ. The TCR comes from a woman of 80 years or more with acute or convalescent COVID-19. Sequences were obtained from peripheral blood. The rearrangement uses TRBV5-1 and TRBJ2-5; 10 nucleotides match TRBD2. CDR3 amino acids: CASSLDGTSVLVETQYF. The CDR3 DNA sequence: TGCGCCAGCAGCTTGGACGGGACTAGCGTTTTAGTAGAGACCCAGTACTTC.